The rows below give T cell receptor beta chains drawn from one sample of a study of tumor-infiltrating lymphocytes in primary liver carcinoma. TCRdb independently ran MiXCR on the multiplex PCR reads; one entry per CDR3 protein. The data show 300,000 to 350,000 distinct CDR3 sequences, around three fifths seen once. Sequencing input: peripheral blood. Receptors originate from a woman in her 30s with primary liver carcinoma and hepatitis B virus infection. The CDR3 runs from the conserved cysteine through the conserved F or W. Fields, in order: V gene, J gene, clone size, CDR3 protein. Only some rows state a clone size, as once, few, many or a class for expanded clones.

v_call: TRBV11-3; j_call: TRBJ2-1; clone_size: NA; cdr3_aa: CASRVGGDNNEQLF
v_call: TRBV10-3; j_call: TRBJ2-1; clone_size: many; cdr3_aa: CATQGSSYNEQFF
v_call: TRBV4-1; j_call: TRBJ2-3; clone_size: NA; cdr3_aa: CASSQERTSTDTQYF
v_call: TRBV12-5; j_call: TRBJ2-1; clone_size: many; cdr3_aa: CASGLGTPGLRNEQFF
v_call: TRBV11-1; j_call: TRBJ1-1; clone_size: many; cdr3_aa: CASSTAGGAKTEAFF
v_call: TRBV4-3; j_call: TRBJ2-2; clone_size: many; cdr3_aa: CASSQELTGELFF
v_call: TRBV30; j_call: TRBJ1-2; clone_size: NA; cdr3_aa: CAWSPPERQLYGYTF
v_call: TRBV5-7; j_call: TRBJ2-6; clone_size: few; cdr3_aa: CASSLGDRPLHVLTF
v_call: TRBV6-1; j_call: TRBJ2-1; clone_size: few; cdr3_aa: CTSSVVQEQFF
v_call: TRBV6-5; j_call: TRBJ2-1; clone_size: NA; cdr3_aa: CTSSYGPREGQNERFF
v_call: TRBV5-4; j_call: TRBJ2-5; clone_size: few; cdr3_aa: CASSLEPGVVETQYF
v_call: TRBV5-6; j_call: TRBJ2-1; clone_size: NA; cdr3_aa: CASSSGLGGDEQFF
v_call: TRBV29-1; j_call: TRBJ2-2; clone_size: many; cdr3_aa: CSVELEWELFF
v_call: TRBV5-1; j_call: TRBJ2-7; clone_size: few; cdr3_aa: CASSFLGEDSSYEQYF
v_call: TRBV6-4; j_call: TRBJ2-1; clone_size: NA; cdr3_aa: CASGEPSGSGSDNEQFF
v_call: TRBV7-9; j_call: TRBJ2-7; clone_size: NA; cdr3_aa: CASSLGRSGLTGYEQYF
v_call: TRBV7-9; j_call: TRBJ2-5; clone_size: NA; cdr3_aa: CASSELGAGETQYF
v_call: TRBV12-3/TRBV12-4; j_call: TRBJ2-2; clone_size: NA; cdr3_aa: CASSRGLAGATGELFF
v_call: TRBV29-1; j_call: TRBJ2-2; clone_size: NA; cdr3_aa: CSVVNWTGELFF
v_call: TRBV10-2; j_call: TRBJ1-5; clone_size: many; cdr3_aa: CASSAGGNQPQHF
v_call: TRBV6-5; j_call: TRBJ1-1; clone_size: NA; cdr3_aa: CASTLDGNTEAFF
v_call: TRBV29-1; j_call: TRBJ1-1; clone_size: few; cdr3_aa: CSVLQANTEAFF
v_call: TRBV11-2; j_call: TRBJ2-1; clone_size: NA; cdr3_aa: CASSIGPTNQFF
v_call: TRBV6-1; j_call: TRBJ2-1; clone_size: NA; cdr3_aa: CASSRLYNEQFF
v_call: TRBV4-3; j_call: TRBJ1-5; clone_size: NA; cdr3_aa: CASSQDRTGAQSQHF
v_call: TRBV7-9; j_call: TRBJ1-1; clone_size: NA; cdr3_aa: CASSQGGHGAFF
v_call: TRBV30; j_call: TRBJ2-3; clone_size: NA; cdr3_aa: CAWLGGYGLLYTDTQYF
v_call: TRBV4-2; j_call: TRBJ2-7; clone_size: NA; cdr3_aa: CASSQYDYSGAAYERCF
v_call: TRBV28; j_call: TRBJ1-5; clone_size: few; cdr3_aa: CASRGGGNQPQHF
v_call: TRBV10-3; j_call: TRBJ2-7; clone_size: NA; cdr3_aa: CAISASVSYEQYF
v_call: TRBV28; j_call: TRBJ2-7; clone_size: few; cdr3_aa: CASSRPAVSYEQYF
v_call: TRBV7-9; j_call: TRBJ2-2; clone_size: NA; cdr3_aa: CASSSRDTGTGELFF
v_call: TRBV6-5; j_call: TRBJ1-1; clone_size: NA; cdr3_aa: CASTPGRIPEAFF
v_call: TRBV6-6; j_call: TRBJ1-5; clone_size: NA; cdr3_aa: CASSYGDSSNQPQHF
v_call: TRBV11-3; j_call: TRBJ1-1; clone_size: NA; cdr3_aa: CASSPREDTQGTEAFF
v_call: TRBV30; j_call: TRBJ2-7; clone_size: few; cdr3_aa: CAWSWTGGYEQYF
v_call: TRBV5-1; j_call: TRBJ2-7; clone_size: NA; cdr3_aa: CASKEGTAYEQYF
v_call: TRBV11-2; j_call: TRBJ1-2; clone_size: NA; cdr3_aa: CAISPPLRNYGYTF
v_call: TRBV29-1; j_call: TRBJ2-1; clone_size: NA; cdr3_aa: CSGIQWYNEQFF
v_call: TRBV7-9; j_call: TRBJ2-3; clone_size: NA; cdr3_aa: CVSTPPGTSDSPRYF
v_call: TRBV6-6; j_call: TRBJ1-5; clone_size: NA; cdr3_aa: CANSYGGRGQPQHF
v_call: TRBV11-2; j_call: TRBJ2-1; clone_size: NA; cdr3_aa: CTSSMRLAVGNEQFF
v_call: TRBV30; j_call: TRBJ1-6; clone_size: NA; cdr3_aa: CAWIDGLDRALNSALHF
v_call: TRBV7-9; j_call: TRBJ2-1; clone_size: NA; cdr3_aa: CASSLTFPKGTGAWNEQFF
v_call: TRBV12-3/TRBV12-4; j_call: TRBJ2-2; clone_size: NA; cdr3_aa: CASKGAIGELLF
v_call: TRBV6-6; j_call: TRBJ2-1; clone_size: few; cdr3_aa: CASNALGRSYNEQFF
v_call: TRBV29-1; j_call: TRBJ1-1; clone_size: once; cdr3_aa: CIVEEETLNTEAFF
v_call: TRBV6-5; j_call: TRBJ2-7; clone_size: many; cdr3_aa: CASSYSRGGTYEQYF
v_call: TRBV18; j_call: TRBJ2-3; clone_size: few; cdr3_aa: CASSRTGTGGPDTQYF
v_call: TRBV12-3/TRBV12-4; j_call: TRBJ1-2; clone_size: once; cdr3_aa: CASSFGGRRRGSSYGYTF
v_call: TRBV5-1; j_call: TRBJ2-3; clone_size: NA; cdr3_aa: CASRIDSRTDTQYF
v_call: TRBV5-6; j_call: TRBJ2-5; clone_size: few; cdr3_aa: CASRHTGRQETQYF
v_call: TRBV18; j_call: TRBJ2-5; clone_size: NA; cdr3_aa: CASSPQQGQETQYF
v_call: TRBV11-2; j_call: TRBJ2-7; clone_size: medium-sized; cdr3_aa: CASSLSIDLLYEQYF
v_call: TRBV29-1; j_call: TRBJ1-2; clone_size: NA; cdr3_aa: CSVVTQSRGSNYGYTF